The T cell receptor (beta chain) under discussion was sequenced for a study of control samples from healthy donors and cancer patients. The method was immunoSEQ multiplex PCR; TCRdb's version includes in-frame clones alone and lacks a portion of them. This table has approximately 74,000 clones, 94% appearing once. The specimen was blood. The clonotype comes from a woman aged 30 to 39 in good health.

The CDR3 here is CASSEDRDNFRSYTF. The CDR3 coding sequence is TGTGCCAGCAGTGAAGACCGGGACAACTTTCGTAGCTACACCTTC. The gene calls are TRBV6-1 and TRBJ1-2; TRBD1 might be the D (6 bases). Germline lookup yields CDR1 MNHNS and CDR2 SASEGT. The CDR3 is made up of 15 amino acids. V was pared by 1 base and J by 9 bases, with 18 bases between.